This entry is about one TCR beta chain. The target of this receptor is not known. It has no much larger one-base neighbor in the sample; base qualities were not kept. The source of the sample is a study of early T cells in non-severe SARS-CoV-2 infection (dated by TCRdb to 2020 to 2023). Background for the entire study: Because TCR sequencing relied on bulk RNA taken from unsorted whole blood, pairing of alpha and beta chains was not possible. Summary of the overall study and its limitations: Matching against VDJdb was skewed toward anti-spike CD8 responses, likely underestimated virus-specific expansions, and missed private and CD4 specificities.

The CDR3, from cysteine to phenylalanine, totals 14 residues. Only the CDR3 portion is preserved as DNA: 42 bases, with reading frame beginning at the first base. As encoded in the germline V gene, CDR1 is SGHAT while CDR2 is FQNNGV. Here V drops 3 bases and J drops 5 bases, and the junction holds 1 base not matched to any gene. This was a case-control study nested in a cohort of healthcare workers in London, UK, who had nasopharyngeal swab PCR tests and blood samples taken every week. Between 23 and 31 March 2020, the week of the UK lockdown, healthcare workers were enrolled and then followed up weekly for as long as 16 weeks. Receptors were amplified or captured by 5' RACE. The reads were generated on a NextSeq 500. To correct for sequencing error and PCR bias, the TCR library protocol tagged individual cDNA molecules with unique molecular identifiers. Both TCR alpha and beta chains were sequenced, and tight co-correlation was observed between alpha and beta sequence abundances in each sample. From the authors' description of their analysis: Decombinator V4 was used to annotate TCR sequences for V gene, J gene and CDR3. Expanded TCRs were defined as changing significantly between any two time points under a Poisson model with p below 0.0001. TCR abundances were normalised to the total number of TCRs sequenced per sample and expressed as counts per million. TRAV1-2 paired with TRAJ12, TRAJ20 or TRAJ33 defined MAIT TCRs, while TRAV10 paired with TRAJ18 defined iNKT TCRs. VDJdb, accessed on 1 November 2021, was searched for TCRs annotated for CMV, EBV and SARS-CoV-2, and TCRs annotated for more than one antigen were excluded. The public reads were run again by TCRdb, first through fastp at Q25 and then through MiXCR, and only productive beta chains were kept. Each CDR3 protein appears once, grouped with its most common genes and DNA. It is TCRdb's table, rather than the study itself, that gives the V and J calls and clone size. Recorded for this sample are about 80,000 distinct CDR3 sequences; around 14% of them occurred a single time. The ten largest account for roughly 9.8% of the sample.

The sequencing sample was made of whole blood. The sequence derives from an adult who was a healthcare worker with PCR-confirmed SARS-CoV-2 infection or an uninfected control (not recorded which). The V gene is TRBV11-2 and the J gene is TRBJ2-2, with 9 bases matching TRBD2. The nucleotides are TGTGCCAGCAGCTTGCTAGCGGGGACCGGGGAGCTGTTTTTT. Its product reads: CASSLLAGTGELFF.